The next 23 T cell receptor beta chains were all read from a single sample in a study of T cells in Graves' hyperthyroidism and ophthalmopathy. Amplified TCR beta CDR3 regions derived from RNA transcripts. In the first-round RT-PCR of the TCR CDR3, the HTBI primer set was used. A single record per CDR3 protein comes from TCRdb applying MiXCR to the multiplex PCR reads. The sample includes 300,000 to 450,000 distinct CDR3 sequences, 18% of them seen just once. Sample: blood. Source of these receptors: a man younger than 35 with Graves' ophthalmopathy.

This clonotype appeared a few times. The V call is TRBV6-9, the J call TRBJ1-2; possible D gene TRBD1, 5 bases. The V end lost 4 bases, the J end lost 2 bases, and 23 bases lay between the germline ends. CDR1 is MNHGY, CDR2 SVAAGI, per germline. The CDR3 contains 18 residues. Written as DNA, the CDR3 is TGTGCCAGCAGTTTGGGCATTCAGGGTCTAGTGGGAAACTATGGCTACACCTTC. Translated, it gives CASSLGIQGLVGNYGYTF.

This clonotype came up many times. This chain joins TRBV6-5 and TRBJ1-2; unclear D gene. V lost 2 bases and J lost 0, with 10 bases in between. The CDR3 consists of 15 residues. Germline V lookup: CDR1 MNHEY, CDR2 SVGAGI. CDR3 residues: CASSYLPEANYGYTF. The CDR3, as DNA: TGTGCCAGCAGTTACCTTCCCGAAGCTAACTATGGCTACACCTTC.

This clonotype was picked up many times. The chain joins TRBV28 to TRBJ2-3; 14 nucleotides line up with TRBD2. The CDR3 has 15 amino acids. Germline CDR1 reads MDHEN; CDR2 reads SYDVKM. V trimming: 11 bases; J trimming: 1 base; junction bases outside the gene matches: 5. CDR3 region: CACGGLAGGTDTQYF. CDR3 in DNA: TGTGCCTGCGGGGGACTAGCGGGGGGCACAGATACGCAGTATTTT.

This clonotype was seen at least ten times. This chain links TRBV10-2 with TRBJ2-3, with D unresolved. The germline gives CDR1 WSHSY, CDR2 SAAADI. Trimming removed 4 bases from V and 0 bases from J, with 8 bases in between. CDR3 size: 14 residues. The CDR3 loop reads CASSGNPSTDTQYF. The DNA of the CDR3 is TGCGCCAGCAGTGGAAATCCGAGCACAGATACGCAGTATTTT.

The gene calls are TRBV28 and TRBJ2-7, with no clear D. This CDR3 contains 12 residues. V shed 3 bases and J shed 5 bases, with 8 bases lying between them. Germline V gene data show CDR1 as MDHEN and CDR2 as SYDVKM. This chain's CDR3 is CASSLPLHEQYF. The CDR3 bases are TGTGCCAGCAGTTTGCCCCTACACGAGCAGTACTTC.

This clonotype was detected only a few times. V usage is TRBV7-3 and J usage is TRBJ2-3; 15 bases match TRBD2. Germline CDR1 and CDR2: SGHTA and FQGTGA. J was trimmed by 7 bases and V by 5 bases; bases with no gene match: 10. The CDR3 contains 17 residues. CDR3 in DNA: TGTGCCAGCAGCCCCCGTGGGGGACTAGCGGGGGGCAATACGCAGTATTTT. This gives the protein CASSPRGGLAGGNTQYF.

The rearrangement links TRBV6-1 to TRBJ1-2; 8 bases agree with TRBD1. Germline V gives CDR1 MNHNS, CDR2 SASEGT. CDR3 size: 15 residues. J was trimmed by 4 bases and V by 6 bases; bases with no gene match: 10. The CDR3 bases are TGTGCCAGCAGGGGCGGACAGGGAGAAATCTATGGCTACACCTTC. This translates into CASRGGQGEIYGYTF.

J is TRBJ2-3 and V is TRBV3-1; TRBD2 might be the D (7 bases). V lost 0 bases to trimming and J lost 12 bases, with 22 bases between them. Germline V lookup: CDR1 LGHDT, CDR2 YNNKEL (reference sequence). The CDR3 loop spans 16 amino acids. The DNA of the CDR3 is TGTGCCAGCAGCCAAGATCTGTTTGTGGGGGGGCCAGTTCAGTATTTT. Translating it yields CASSQDLFVGGPVQYF.

This clonotype came up many times. The rearrangement links TRBV5-1 to TRBJ1-1; a weak D match, TRBD1 (5 bases). This CDR3 has 13 residues. The germline V and J ends were trimmed by 3 bases and 8 bases, with 14 bases remaining between them. Germline-derived CDR1 and CDR2 are SGHRS and YFSETQ. The CDR3 loop reads CASSSTDATEAFF. The CDR3 region has the DNA TGCGCCAGCAGCTCGACAGATGCCACGGAAGCTTTCTTT.

As concerns this clonotype: One base away lies a much larger clone, so this may be a sequencing read error. The chain joins TRBV7-9 to TRBJ2-1; D possibly corresponds to TRBD2 (5 bases). Trimming took off 5 bases at V and 3 bases at J, with 20 bases between the two ends. The CDR3 is 17 amino acids. CDR1 SEHNR and CDR2 FQNEAQ come from the germline V gene (reference sequence). This chain's CDR3 is CASSPPVGGRGYNEQFF. The CDR3 nucleotides are TGTGCCAGCAGCCCACCCGTTGGAGGCAGAGGCTACAATGAGCAGTTCTTC.

The table lists this clonotype with a few counts. CDR3 in DNA: TGTGCCAGCAGCTTAGGCCACAGGGTGATTGAAGCTTTCTTT. Its translation is CASSLGHRVIEAFF. The chain recombines TRBV13 with TRBJ1-1; maybe TRBD1 (6 bases). This CDR3 spans 14 amino acids. The V end lost 0 bases, the J end lost 7 bases, and 12 bases lay between the germline ends. CDR1 PRHDT and CDR2 FYEKMQ come from the germline V gene (reference sequence).

This clonotype was recorded at least ten times. The rearrangement uses TRBV2 and TRBJ2-2; D is perhaps TRBD2 (7 bases). V was trimmed by 8 bases and J by 1 base, leaving 20 bases between them. CDR3 length: 17 amino acids. Germline CDR1 is SNHLY and CDR2 is FYNNEI. CDR3 in DNA: TGTGCCAGCGCCCGGGGGGCGGGGGCCTGGAACACCGGGGAGCTGTTTTTT. Translated, it gives CASARGAGAWNTGELFF.

The chain combines TRBV19 with TRBJ2-1; D is uncertain. Looked up from germline, CDR1 is LNHDA and CDR2 is SQIVND (reference sequence). The CDR3 sequence is 12 residues long. Deletions cut 3 bases from V and 9 bases from J, with 9 bases between. The CDR3: CASSISRSEQFF. CDR3 DNA: TGTGCCAGTAGTATTAGCCGGAGTGAGCAGTTCTTC. The whole variable domain, remainder taken from reference TRBV19 and TRBJ2-1, is DGGITQSPKYLFRKEGQNVTLSCEQNLNHDAMYWYRQDPGQGLRLIYYSQIVNDFQKGDIAEGYSVSREKKESFPLTVTSAQKNPTAFYLCASSISRSEQFFGPGTRLTVL.

This clonotype has at least ten counts. J is TRBJ2-1 and V is TRBV7-9, with D unclear. CDR1 and CDR2 from the germline V gene are SEHNR and FQNEAQ (reference sequence). With 0 bases removed from V and 8 bases from J, the gap between germline ends came to 11 bases. The CDR3 has 14 residues. DNA of the CDR3: TGTGCCAGCAGCTTAGCTTCGTGGATGGATGAGCAGTTCTTC. Translated: CASSLASWMDEQFF.

This clonotype was found many times. The chain carries TRBV7-8 and TRBJ2-7, with D maybe TRBD2 (6 bases). V lost 5 bases to trimming and J lost 2 bases, with 10 bases between them. Germline loops: CDR1 SGHVS, CDR2 FQNEAQ. CDR3 length: 13 amino acids. CDR3 region: CASSLPGAYEQYF. CDR3 coding DNA: TGTGCCAGCAGCCTGCCGGGGGCCTACGAGCAGTACTTC.

This clonotype has a count of ten or more. The rearrangement joins TRBV12-3 or TRBV12-4 to TRBJ2-1; a possible D gene is TRBD1 (5 bases). CDR3 size: 11 residues. V was cut by 6 bases and J by 9 bases, with 9 bases left in between. DNA for the CDR3: TGTGCCAGCAGCAACGACAGTGAGCAGTTCTTC. It translates to CASSNDSEQFF.

The chain combines TRBV15 with TRBJ2-7, with D possibly called TRBD1 or TRBD2 (5 bases each). Looked up from germline, CDR1 is LNHNV and CDR2 is YYDKDF (reference sequence). The CDR3 has 13 residues. V gave up 0 bases and J gave up 6 bases, with 9 bases separating them. The CDR3 sequence: CATSRDSGGEQYF. As DNA, the CDR3 is TGTGCCACCAGCAGAGATAGTGGGGGCGAGCAGTACTTC. The full variable domain, with the rest looked up from reference TRBV15 and TRBJ2-7, is DAMVIQNPRYQVTQFGKPVTLSCSQTLNHNVMYWYQQKSSQAPKLLFHYYDKDFNNEADTPDNFQSRRPNTSFCFLDIRSPGLGDTAMYLCATSRDSGGEQYFGPGTRLTVT.

This clonotype appeared a few times. The chain uses TRBV4-1 and TRBJ1-3, with 7 bases aligning to TRBD1. V dropped 4 bases and J dropped 4; count of bases not matched to a gene: 10. Germline CDR1 reads MGHRA; CDR2 reads YSYEKL. This CDR3 contains 16 residues. CDR3 protein: CASSLQGRVSGNTIYF. The CDR3 nucleotides are TGCGCCAGCAGCCTACAGGGGAGGGTCTCCGGAAACACCATATATTTT.

The table lists this clonotype with many counts. The chain employs TRBV12-5 and TRBJ1-1, with TRBD1 as a possible D gene (5 bases). V was shortened by 7 bases and J by 6 bases, with 21 bases between the two germline ends. Germline CDR1 and CDR2: LGHNT and FRNRAP. CDR3 length equals 15 residues. CDR3 amino acids: CASANQVGRVSEAFF. CDR3 bases: TGTGCTAGTGCCAACCAGGTGGGCAGGGTATCTGAAGCTTTCTTT. The variable domain in full, completed from reference TRBV12-5 and TRBJ1-1, reads DARVTQTPRHKVTEMGQEVTMRCQPILGHNTVFWYRQTMMQGLELLAYFRNRAPLDDSGMPKDRFSAEMPDATLATLKIQPSEPRDSAVYFCASANQVGRVSEAFFGQGTRLTVV.

This clonotype has a count of ten or more. The chain links TRBV28 to TRBJ2-7, with D unresolved. The CDR3 contains 12 residues. Germline lookup yields CDR1 MDHEN and CDR2 SYDVKM. V dropped 2 bases and J dropped 7 bases, with 9 bases sitting between them. The CDR3, as DNA: TGTGCCAGCAGTTTAGGGTTTCAGGAGCAGTACTTC. Encoded protein: CASSLGFQEQYF. Full variable domain (remainder filled in from reference TRBV28 and TRBJ2-7): DVKVTQSSRYLVKRTGEKVFLECVQDMDHENMFWYRQDPGLGLRLIYFSYDVKMKEKGDIPEGYSVSREKKERFSLILESASTNQTSMYLCASSLGFQEQYFGPGTRLTVT.

The V gene is TRBV3-1, the J gene TRBJ2-3; D perhaps matches TRBD1 (5 bases). The CDR3 spans 15 residues. Germline V lookup: CDR1 LGHDT, CDR2 YNNKEL (reference sequence). Trimming took off 0 bases at V and 2 bases at J, with 9 bases between the two ends. CDR3 loop: CASSQEGQATDTQYF. The CDR3 coding sequence is TGTGCCAGCAGCCAAGAGGGGCAGGCCACAGATACGCAGTATTTT.

The CDR3 protein is CSTPGTEESYEQYF. Written as DNA, the CDR3 is TGCAGTACCCCCGGGACGGAGGAATCCTACGAGCAGTACTTC. The rearrangement joins TRBV20-1 to TRBJ2-7, with D tentatively TRBD1 or TRBD2 (5 bases each). V was shortened by 8 bases and J by 1 base, with 18 bases between the two germline ends. Per germline, CDR1 DFQATT and CDR2 SNEGSKA (reference sequence). The length of the CDR3 is 14 residues.

The sample holds many counts of this clonotype. The chain has TRBV28 and TRBJ2-1, with 7 bases aligning to TRBD2. V lost 7 bases to trimming and J lost 4 bases; unmatched junction nucleotides: 7. Germline V CDR1 and CDR2: MDHEN, SYDVKM. This CDR3 comprises 14 residues. The chain's CDR3 is CASMVGGGYNEQFF. CDR3 nucleotide sequence: TGTGCCAGCATGGTTGGCGGGGGATACAATGAGCAGTTCTTC.